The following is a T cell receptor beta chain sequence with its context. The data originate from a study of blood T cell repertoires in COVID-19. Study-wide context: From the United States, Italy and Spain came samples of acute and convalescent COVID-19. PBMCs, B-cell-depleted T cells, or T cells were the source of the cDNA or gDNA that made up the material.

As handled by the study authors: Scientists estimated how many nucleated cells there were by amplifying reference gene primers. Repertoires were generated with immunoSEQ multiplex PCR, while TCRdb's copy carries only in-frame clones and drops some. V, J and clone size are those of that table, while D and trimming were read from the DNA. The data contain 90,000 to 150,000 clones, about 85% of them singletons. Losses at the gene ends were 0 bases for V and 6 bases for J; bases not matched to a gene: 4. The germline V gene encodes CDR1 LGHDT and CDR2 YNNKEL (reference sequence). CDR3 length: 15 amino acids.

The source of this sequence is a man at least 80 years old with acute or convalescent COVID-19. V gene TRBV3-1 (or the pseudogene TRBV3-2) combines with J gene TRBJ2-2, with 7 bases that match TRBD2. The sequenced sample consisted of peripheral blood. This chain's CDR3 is CASSQDWGGPGELFF. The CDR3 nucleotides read TGTGCCAGCAGCCAAGATTGGGGGGGTCCCGGGGAGCTGTTTTTT.